One and the same sample provided the 28 T cell receptor beta chains below, sequenced in a study of T cells after yellow fever vaccination. TCRdb re-called the 5' RACE reads through MiXCR, storing one row per CDR3 protein. The data contain hundreds of thousands of distinct CDR3 sequences, around 12% of them seen just once; the ten biggest clones take up 2.5% to 4%. The specimen comprised CD4+ T cells sorted from PBMCs, sampled 15 days after the yellow fever booster vaccination. The receptors here all came from a man aged 18-30 years who received the YFV17D yellow fever vaccine.

The rearrangement links TRBV27 to TRBJ2-2; 9 bases map to TRBD1. This CDR3 is built from 14 residues. The germline V gene has CDR1 MNHEY and CDR2 SMNVEV (reference sequence). Losses at the gene ends were 6 bases for V and 6 bases for J; bases not matched to a gene: 5. CDR3 DNA sequence: TGTGCCAGCAGCGGACAGGGGTTGGCCGGGGAGCTGTTTTTT. Translated, it gives CASSGQGLAGELFF.

The chain employs TRBV7-2 and TRBJ2-5, with D uncertain. With 4 bases removed from V and 2 bases from J, the gap between germline ends came to 8 bases. This CDR3 has 13 residues. Germline CDR1 is SGHTA and CDR2 is FQGNSA. The CDR3 here is CASSSTIQETQYF. The CDR3 bases are TGTGCCAGCAGCTCAACTATACAAGAGACCCAGTACTTC. The complete variable domain, with remaining parts taken from reference TRBV7-2 and TRBJ2-5, reads GAGVSQSPSNKVTEKGKDVELRCDPISGHTALYWYRQSLGQGLEFLIYFQGNSAPDKSGLPSDRFSAERTGGSVSTLTIQRTQQEDSAVYLCASSSTIQETQYFGPGTRLLVL.

V gene TRBV20-1 combines with J gene TRBJ2-1, with 16 bases identical to TRBD2. Trimming at V came to 8 bases and at J to 8 bases, leaving 12 bases not matched to a gene. Germline V gene sequence: CDR1 DFQATT, CDR2 SNEGSKA (reference sequence). The CDR3 totals 16 residues. CDR3 DNA sequence: TGCAGTACCACCGGGACTAGCGGGGGGGCCTCTTATGAGCAGTTCTTC. It is translated as CSTTGTSGGASYEQFF.

There are a few counts of this clonotype. The rearrangement links TRBV6-4 to TRBJ2-2; D is undetermined. CDR3 length: 12 amino acids. Germline lookup yields CDR1 MRHNA and CDR2 SNTAGT. With 8 bases removed from V and 4 bases from J, the gap between germline ends came to 8 bases. The CDR3, as DNA: TGTGCCAGCCGGCTAGGCACCGGGGAGCTGTTTTTT. This sequence encodes CASRLGTGELFF.

This clonotype has just a few counts. The chain recombines TRBV5-1 with TRBJ1-6; 7 bases are a match to TRBD1. After removal of 1 base from V and 6 bases from J, the junction contained 7 bases not matched to a gene. CDR3 length equals 16 residues. The germline V gene encodes CDR1 SGHRS and CDR2 YFSETQ. CDR3 in amino acids: CASSLSGTAPNSPLHF. CDR3 nucleotide sequence: TGCGCCAGCAGCTTGTCTGGGACAGCGCCTAATTCACCCCTCCACTTT.

The rearrangement joins TRBV28 to TRBJ2-1; TRBD2 is a possible D gene (6 bases). The V gene lost 8 bases and the J gene lost 8 bases, with 13 bases spanning the gap. In germline, CDR1 is MDHEN, CDR2 SYDVKM. CDR3 size: 12 residues. CDR3 amino acids: CASGDSGDEQFF. Here the CDR3 DNA reads TGTGCCAGCGGGGACTCTGGGGATGAGCAGTTCTTC.

The genes are TRBV7-2 and TRBJ1-2; no clear D gene. V lost 2 bases and J lost 7, with 5 bases in between. CDR1 and CDR2 from the germline V gene are SGHTA and FQGNSA. CDR3 length: 11 residues. CDR3 in DNA: TGTGCCAGCAGCTTAATGGGTGGCTACACCTTC. It translates to CASSLMGGYTF.

This clonotype was seen only a few times. This chain uses TRBV7-9 with TRBJ2-1, with D possibly being TRBD2 (6 bases). The V and J ends lost 5 bases and 2 bases respectively, with 13 bases between them. The length of the CDR3 is 15 residues. Germline V gene data show CDR1 as SEHNR and CDR2 as FQNEAQ (reference sequence). This CDR3 is CASSPIGGTYNEQFF. CDR3 nucleotide sequence: TGTGCCAGCAGCCCAATCGGCGGGACCTACAATGAGCAGTTCTTC.

Only a few counts were recorded for this clonotype. The chain links TRBV18 to TRBJ2-1, with 9 bases that match TRBD1. There are 15 residues in the CDR3. Germline V gene sequence: CDR1 KGHSH, CDR2 LQKENI. The J segment lost 7 bases and the V segment lost 6 bases, leaving 10 bases of the junction unmatched. DNA of the CDR3: TGTGCCAGCTCTACGAACCTTGGACAGGGGAATGAGCAGTTCTTC. Translation: CASSTNLGQGNEQFF.

This clonotype was counted a few times. V and J are TRBV7-2 and TRBJ2-2; no firm D call. Trimming pared 0 bases from V and 6 bases from J, leaving 8 bases between. This CDR3 spans 14 amino acids. Germline CDR1 and CDR2: SGHTA and FQGNSA. The CDR3: CASSLAARPGELFF. The CDR3 nucleotides read TGTGCCAGCAGCTTAGCAGCGAGGCCCGGGGAGCTGTTTTTT.

At least ten counts were recorded for this clonotype. The V gene is TRBV27, the J gene TRBJ1-6; D is unresolved. Per germline, CDR1 MNHEY and CDR2 SMNVEV (reference sequence). The V end lost 3 bases, the J end lost 2 bases, and 5 bases lay between the germline ends. The CDR3 has 14 amino acids. This CDR3 reads CASSFQPYNSPLHF. Written as DNA, the CDR3 is TGTGCCAGCAGTTTTCAACCCTATAATTCACCCCTCCACTTT.

This clonotype was counted between two and nine times. This rearrangement joins TRBV7-2 to TRBJ2-2; 9 nucleotides agree with TRBD2. Germline V gene lookup returns CDR1 SGHTA and CDR2 FQGNSA. CDR3 length equals 16 residues. The ends lost 5 bases at V and 4 bases at J; junction bases unmatched: 8. CDR3 sequence (DNA): TGTGCCAGCAGCCGGCCGCGGGGGGGCCCCACCGGGGAGCTGTTTTTT. Protein: CASSRPRGGPTGELFF.

This chain uses TRBV7-9 with TRBJ2-3, with unresolved D. The CDR3 extends over 16 amino acids. Between the trimmed V and J ends, which lost 0 bases and 3 bases, there was a span of 13 bases. Germline V gene data show CDR1 as SEHNR and CDR2 as FQNEAQ (reference sequence). The CDR3 DNA follows: TGTGCCAGCAGCTTAGCGCGCGATAGTAGGACAGATACGCAGTATTTT. It translates to CASSLARDSRTDTQYF.

The chain recombines TRBV24-1 with TRBJ2-1; TRBD1 matches at 8 bases. CDR1 KGHDR and CDR2 SFDVKD come from the germline V gene. The length of the CDR3 is 16 residues. V shed 2 bases and J 4 bases; nucleotides not matched to a gene: 6. The CDR3 nucleotides read TGTGCCACCAGTGATTCGCAGGGGGCGTCGTACAATGAGCAGTTCTTC. It specifies CATSDSQGASYNEQFF.

The chain couples TRBV28 to TRBJ1-2; 8 nucleotides agree with TRBD1. V was clipped by 5 bases and J by 7 bases; unmatched bases: 12. The CDR3 extends over 15 amino acids. CDR1 MDHEN and CDR2 SYDVKM come from the germline V gene. CDR3 protein: CASSPTGQGGIGYTF. The CDR3 DNA sequence: TGTGCCAGCAGTCCAACCGGACAGGGCGGAATTGGCTACACCTTC.

The chain is built from TRBV6-5 and TRBJ2-5; 8 bases line up with TRBD2. J gave up 7 bases and V 6 bases, and 10 bases lay outside the gene matches. The germline V gene encodes CDR1 MNHEY and CDR2 SVGAGI. This CDR3 has 14 amino acids. The CDR3 region has the DNA TGTGCCAGCAGCTTCCCCGGACTAGCTGGGACCCAGTACTTC. Its translation is CASSFPGLAGTQYF.

As for this clonotype: Possible read error: a much larger clone is one base away. The rearrangement links TRBV4-1 to TRBJ2-3, with D possibly being TRBD1 or TRBD2 (5 bases each). Trimming pared 6 bases from V and 3 bases from J, leaving 13 bases between. Germline CDR1 reads MGHRA; CDR2 reads YSYEKL. The CDR3 length is 14 residues. Written as DNA, the CDR3 is TGCGCCAGCAGGGACTGGGGGTTGACAGATACGCAGTATTTT. It is translated as CASRDWGLTDTQYF.

In this sample, this clonotype turned up a few times. This rearrangement joins TRBV5-1 to TRBJ2-1, with 9 bases aligning to TRBD2. The CDR3 spans 13 residues. From germline, CDR1 is SGHRS and CDR2 YFSETQ. Trimming took 2 bases from V and 8 from J; bases not matched to a gene: 2. The CDR3 protein is CASSLASGDEQFF. The CDR3 nucleotides are TGCGCCAGCAGCTTAGCTAGCGGGGATGAGCAGTTCTTC. The whole variable domain, filled in from reference TRBV5-1 and TRBJ2-1, reads KAGVTQTPRYLIKTRGQQVTLSCSPISGHRSVSWYQQTPGQGLQFLFEYFSETQRNKGNFPGRFSGRQFSNSRSEMNVSTLELGDSALYLCASSLASGDEQFFGPGTRLTVL.

This clonotype has a handful of counts. The chain has TRBV6-6 and TRBJ2-7, with D possibly being TRBD2 (7 bases). Trimming shortened V by 1 base and J by 0 bases, and 10 bases separated the two germline ends. The CDR3 length is 15 residues. The V gene's germline CDR1 is MNHNY and CDR2 SVGAGI (reference sequence). CDR3: CASSYLGGASYEQYV. DNA for the CDR3: TGTGCCAGCAGTTACTTAGGGGGGGCCTCCTACGAGCAGTACGTC.

Many counts were recorded for this clonotype. The chain has TRBV29-1 and TRBJ2-3, with D unresolved. V was cut by 3 bases and J by 1 base, with 8 bases left in between. CDR3 size: 13 residues. In germline, CDR1 is SQVTM, CDR2 ANQGSEA. The CDR3 loop is CSVDGVGTDTQYF. CDR3 coding DNA: TGCAGCGTTGATGGGGTCGGCACAGATACGCAGTATTTT.

This clonotype occurred many times. This sequence joins TRBV4-2 and TRBJ2-2; tentative D call: TRBD2 (6 bases). This CDR3 region has 16 residues. Germline-derived CDR1 and CDR2 are LGHNA and YNFKEQ. V dropped 0 bases and J dropped 2 bases, with 10 bases sitting between them. The CDR3 nucleotides read TGTGCCAGCAGCCAAGATGGCGGGGCCAACACCGGGGAGCTGTTTTTT. As protein: CASSQDGGANTGELFF.

This clonotype turned up a few times. V usage is TRBV7-2 and J usage is TRBJ2-1, with 13 bases aligning to TRBD2. The CDR3 totals 15 residues. Germline-derived CDR1 and CDR2 are SGHTA and FQGNSA. The V gene end was trimmed by 6 bases and the J gene end by 8 bases; junction bases not matched to a gene: 7. This CDR3 reads CASRQLAGGPYEQFF. The CDR3 DNA is TGTGCCAGCAGACAACTAGCGGGGGGGCCTTATGAGCAGTTCTTC.

This sequence joins TRBV7-9 and TRBJ2-3; the D is unclear. V was pared by 1 base and J by 4 bases, with 12 bases between. The CDR3 has 15 residues. Germline V gene sequence: CDR1 SEHNR, CDR2 FQNEAQ (reference sequence). CDR3 in amino acids: CASSLEGRASDTQYF. CDR3 DNA sequence: TGTGCCAGCAGCTTAGAGGGCCGGGCCTCAGATACGCAGTATTTT.

The chain combines TRBV3-1 with TRBJ1-1, with no clear D. Germline CDR1 and CDR2: LGHDT and YNNKEL (reference sequence). V lost 3 bases and J 6 bases, leaving 14 bases between the germline ends. This CDR3 comprises 14 residues. The CDR3 protein is CASSHRKVGAEAFF. The CDR3 bases are TGTGCCAGCAGCCATCGGAAAGTTGGCGCTGAAGCTTTCTTT.

This clonotype has more than one count but fewer than ten. CDR3 sequence (DNA): TGCGCCAGCAGCTTGGGTCTTCAAGGGCGGACAACCGGTCATTATGTGACCCAGTACTTC. It encodes CASSLGLQGRTTGHYVTQYF. V gene TRBV5-1 combines with J gene TRBJ2-5; possibly TRBD1 for D (5 bases). Germline-derived CDR1 and CDR2 are SGHRS and YFSETQ. V dropped 0 bases and J dropped 7 bases, with 31 bases sitting between them. CDR3 size: 20 residues.

The chain carries TRBV6-1 and TRBJ2-7; TRBD2 agrees at 11 bases. This CDR3 comprises 15 residues. Germline CDR1 is MNHNS and CDR2 is SASEGT. The junction had 4 bases not matched to a gene; V was cut back by 3 bases and J by 3 bases. The CDR3 loop is CASSDRLAGLYEQYF. The CDR3 DNA reads TGTGCCAGCAGTGATCGACTAGCGGGGCTCTACGAGCAGTACTTC.

This clonotype was seen more than once but under ten times. The chain carries TRBV18 and TRBJ1-1; 8 nucleotides agree with TRBD1. V trimming: 1 base; J trimming: 1 base; junction bases outside the gene matches: 2. The CDR3 is 15 amino acids. Germline CDR1 KGHSH, CDR2 LQKENI. CDR3 protein: CASSPRQGANTEAFF. As DNA, the CDR3 is TGTGCCAGCTCACCACGGCAGGGGGCGAACACTGAAGCTTTCTTT.

The chain has TRBV6-6 and TRBJ2-3; D is undetermined. Looked up from germline, CDR1 is MNHNY and CDR2 is SVGAGI (reference sequence). V was clipped by 6 bases and J by 5 bases, with 15 bases between them. This CDR3 comprises 14 residues. The CDR3 nucleotides read TGTGCCAGCAGGTCGCAAAGCAGGATAGATACGCAGTATTTT. Encoded protein: CASRSQSRIDTQYF.